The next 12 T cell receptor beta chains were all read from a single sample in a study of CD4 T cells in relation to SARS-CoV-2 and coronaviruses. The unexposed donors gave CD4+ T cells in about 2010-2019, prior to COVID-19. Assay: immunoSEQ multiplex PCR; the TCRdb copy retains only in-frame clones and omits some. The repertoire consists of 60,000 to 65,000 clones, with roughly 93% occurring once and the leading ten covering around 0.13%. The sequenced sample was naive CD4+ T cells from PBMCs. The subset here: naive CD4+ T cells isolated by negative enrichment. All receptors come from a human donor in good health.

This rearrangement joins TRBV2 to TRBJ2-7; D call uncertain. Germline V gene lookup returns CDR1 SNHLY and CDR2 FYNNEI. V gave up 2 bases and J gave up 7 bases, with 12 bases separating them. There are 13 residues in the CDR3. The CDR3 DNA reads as TGTGCCAGCAGTGAACGGCAGGTCGGAGAGCAGTACTTC. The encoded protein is CASSERQVGEQYF.

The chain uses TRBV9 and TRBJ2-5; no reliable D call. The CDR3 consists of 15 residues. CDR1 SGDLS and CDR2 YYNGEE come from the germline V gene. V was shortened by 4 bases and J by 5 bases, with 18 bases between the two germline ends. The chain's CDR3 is CASSQREGYDETQYF. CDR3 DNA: TGTGCCAGCAGCCAGCGAGAAGGTTATGACGAGACCCAGTACTTC.

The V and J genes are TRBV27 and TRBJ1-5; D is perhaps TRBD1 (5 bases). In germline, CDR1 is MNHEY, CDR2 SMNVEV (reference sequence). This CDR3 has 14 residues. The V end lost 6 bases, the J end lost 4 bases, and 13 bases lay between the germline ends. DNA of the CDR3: TGTGCCAGCAGAAATCAGGGTCCGAATCAGCCCCAGCATTTT. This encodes CASRNQGPNQPQHF.

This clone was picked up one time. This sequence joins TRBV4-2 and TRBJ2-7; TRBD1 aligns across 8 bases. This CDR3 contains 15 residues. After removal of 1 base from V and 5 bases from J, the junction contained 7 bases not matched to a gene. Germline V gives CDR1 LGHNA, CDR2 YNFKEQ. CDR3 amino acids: CASSQANRGSHEQYF. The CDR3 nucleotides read TGTGCCAGCAGCCAAGCGAACAGGGGGTCCCACGAGCAGTACTTC.

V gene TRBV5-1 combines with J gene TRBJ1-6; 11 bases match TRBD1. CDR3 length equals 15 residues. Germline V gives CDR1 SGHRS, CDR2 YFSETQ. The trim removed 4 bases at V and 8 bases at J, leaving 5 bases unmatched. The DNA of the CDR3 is TGCGCCAGCAGCGGGACAGGGGGTAGTGATTCACCCCTCCACTTT. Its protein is CASSGTGGSDSPLHF.

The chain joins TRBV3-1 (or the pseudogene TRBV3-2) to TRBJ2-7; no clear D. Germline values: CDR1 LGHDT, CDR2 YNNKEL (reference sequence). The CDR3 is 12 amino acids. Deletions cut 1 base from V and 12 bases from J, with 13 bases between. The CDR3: CASSQGGYGSYF. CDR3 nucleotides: TGTGCCAGCAGCCAAGGTGGATACGGGTCGTACTTC.

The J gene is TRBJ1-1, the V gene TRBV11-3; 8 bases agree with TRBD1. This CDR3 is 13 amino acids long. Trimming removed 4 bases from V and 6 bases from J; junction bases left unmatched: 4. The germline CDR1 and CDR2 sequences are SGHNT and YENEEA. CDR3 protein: CASSSDRVAEAFF. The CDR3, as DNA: TGTGCCAGCAGCTCGGACAGGGTGGCTGAAGCTTTCTTT.

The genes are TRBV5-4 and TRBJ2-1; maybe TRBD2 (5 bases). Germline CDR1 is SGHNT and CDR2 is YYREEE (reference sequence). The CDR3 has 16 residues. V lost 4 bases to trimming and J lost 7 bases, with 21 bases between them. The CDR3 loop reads CASSLPGLDSLNEQFF. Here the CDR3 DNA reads TGTGCCAGCAGCCTGCCGGGGTTGGACTCCCTTAATGAGCAGTTCTTC.

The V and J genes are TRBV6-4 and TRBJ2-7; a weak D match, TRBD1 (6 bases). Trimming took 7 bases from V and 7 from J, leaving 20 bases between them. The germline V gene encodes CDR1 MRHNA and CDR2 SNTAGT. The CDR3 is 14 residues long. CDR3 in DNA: TGTGCCAGCAAAATCAGGGGACCAATCCCTGAGCAGTACTTC. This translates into CASKIRGPIPEQYF.

The CDR3 reads CASSQGIQGLAYEQYF. For the CDR3, the DNA is TGTGCCAGCAGCCAAGGTATACAGGGTTTGGCCTACGAGCAGTACTTC. The chain couples TRBV3-1 (or the pseudogene TRBV3-2) to TRBJ2-7; D possibly corresponds to TRBD1 (6 bases). Germline CDR1 LGHDT, CDR2 YNNKEL (reference sequence). V was cut by 1 base and J by 2 bases, with 15 bases left in between. CDR3 length equals 16 residues.

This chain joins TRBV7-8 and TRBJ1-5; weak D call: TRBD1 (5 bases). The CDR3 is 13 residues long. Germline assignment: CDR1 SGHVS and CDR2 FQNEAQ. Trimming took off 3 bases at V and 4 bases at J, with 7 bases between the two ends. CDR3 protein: CASSFQGNQPQHF. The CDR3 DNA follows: TGTGCCAGCAGCTTCCAGGGAAATCAGCCCCAGCATTTT.

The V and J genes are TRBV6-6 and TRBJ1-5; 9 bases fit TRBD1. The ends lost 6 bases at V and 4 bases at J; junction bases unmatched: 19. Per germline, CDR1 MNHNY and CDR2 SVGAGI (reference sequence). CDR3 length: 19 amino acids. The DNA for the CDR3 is TGTGCCAGCAGCTATAATACAGGGACAGGGACGGGGGGTAATCAGCCCCAGCATTTT. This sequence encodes CASSYNTGTGTGGNQPQHF.